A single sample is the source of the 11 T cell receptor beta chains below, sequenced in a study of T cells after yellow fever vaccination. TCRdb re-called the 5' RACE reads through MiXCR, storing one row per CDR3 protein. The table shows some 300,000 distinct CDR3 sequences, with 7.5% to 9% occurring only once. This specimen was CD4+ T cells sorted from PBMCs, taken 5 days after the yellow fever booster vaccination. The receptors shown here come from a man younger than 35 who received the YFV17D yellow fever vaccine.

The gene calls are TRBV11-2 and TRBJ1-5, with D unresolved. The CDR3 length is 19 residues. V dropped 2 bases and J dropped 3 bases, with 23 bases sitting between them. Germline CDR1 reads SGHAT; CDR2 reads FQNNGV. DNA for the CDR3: TGTGCCAGCAGCTTATATCTGGCAGGTCGACCGAGATTCAATCAGCCCCAGCATTTT. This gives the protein CASSLYLAGRPRFNQPQHF.

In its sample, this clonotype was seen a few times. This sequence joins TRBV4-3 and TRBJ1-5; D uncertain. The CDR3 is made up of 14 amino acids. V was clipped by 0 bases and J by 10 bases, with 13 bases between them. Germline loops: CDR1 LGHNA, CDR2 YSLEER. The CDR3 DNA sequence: TGCGCCAGCAGCCAAGACCGGACCAGAGAACCCCAGCATTTT. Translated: CASSQDRTREPQHF.

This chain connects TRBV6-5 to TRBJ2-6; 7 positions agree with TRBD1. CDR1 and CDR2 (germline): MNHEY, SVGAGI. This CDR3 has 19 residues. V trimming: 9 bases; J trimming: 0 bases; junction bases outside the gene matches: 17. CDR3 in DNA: TGTGCCAGGCTGAATGCCGGGACAGAAACCCTCTCTGGGGCCAACGTCCTGACTTTC. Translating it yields CARLNAGTETLSGANVLTF.

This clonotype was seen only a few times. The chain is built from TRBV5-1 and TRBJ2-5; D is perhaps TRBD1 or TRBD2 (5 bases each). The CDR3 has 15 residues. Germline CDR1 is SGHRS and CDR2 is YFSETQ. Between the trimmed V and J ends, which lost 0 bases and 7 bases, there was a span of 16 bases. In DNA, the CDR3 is TGCGCCAGCAGCTTGGCCTCAGGGAACGCGGGGACCCAGTACTTC. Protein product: CASSLASGNAGTQYF. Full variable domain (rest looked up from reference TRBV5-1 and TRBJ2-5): KAGVTQTPRYLIKTRGQQVTLSCSPISGHRSVSWYQQTPGQGLQFLFEYFSETQRNKGNFPGRFSGRQFSNSRSEMNVSTLELGDSALYLCASSLASGNAGTQYFGPGTRLLVL.

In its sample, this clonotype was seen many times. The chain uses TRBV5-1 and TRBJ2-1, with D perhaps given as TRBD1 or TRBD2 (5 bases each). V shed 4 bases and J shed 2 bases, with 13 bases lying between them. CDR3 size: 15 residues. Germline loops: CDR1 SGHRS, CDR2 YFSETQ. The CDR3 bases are TGCGCCAGCAGCCTCGAGGGGTCCCCCTACAATGAGCAGTTCTTC. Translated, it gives CASSLEGSPYNEQFF.

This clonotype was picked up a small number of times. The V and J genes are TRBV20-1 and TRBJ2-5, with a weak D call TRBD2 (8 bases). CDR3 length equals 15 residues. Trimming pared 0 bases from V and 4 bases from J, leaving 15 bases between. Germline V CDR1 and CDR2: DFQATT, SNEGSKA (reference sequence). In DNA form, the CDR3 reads TGCAGTGCTAGAGATCGGGAGGGGGCCGGAGAGACCCAGTACTTC. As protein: CSARDREGAGETQYF.

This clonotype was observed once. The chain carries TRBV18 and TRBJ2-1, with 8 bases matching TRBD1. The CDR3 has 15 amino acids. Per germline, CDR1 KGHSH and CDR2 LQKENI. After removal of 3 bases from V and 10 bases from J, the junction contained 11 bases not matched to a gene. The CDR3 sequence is CASSPGGRGPEEQFF. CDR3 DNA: TGTGCCAGCTCACCCGGGGGCAGGGGGCCAGAGGAGCAGTTCTTC.

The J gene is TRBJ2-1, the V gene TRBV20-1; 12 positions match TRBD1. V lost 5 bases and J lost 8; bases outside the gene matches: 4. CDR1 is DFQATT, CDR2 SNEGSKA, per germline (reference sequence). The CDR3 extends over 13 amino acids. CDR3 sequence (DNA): TGCAGTGCTGGGACAGGGGGCACGGATGAGCAGTTCTTC. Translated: CSAGTGGTDEQFF.

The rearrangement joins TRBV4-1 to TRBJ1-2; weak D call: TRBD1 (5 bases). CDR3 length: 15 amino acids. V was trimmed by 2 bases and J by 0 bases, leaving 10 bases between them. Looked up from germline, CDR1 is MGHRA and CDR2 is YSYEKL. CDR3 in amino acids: CASSQTGNSNYGYTF. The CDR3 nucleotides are TGCGCCAGCAGCCAAACAGGAAATTCTAACTATGGCTACACCTTC.

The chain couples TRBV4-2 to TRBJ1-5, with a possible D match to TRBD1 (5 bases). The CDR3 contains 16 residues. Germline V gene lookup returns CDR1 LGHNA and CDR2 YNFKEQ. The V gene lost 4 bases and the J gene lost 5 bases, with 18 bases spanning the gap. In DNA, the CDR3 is TGTGCCAGCAGCCCTTCAAAGGGGTCGGGTTATCAGCCCCAGCATTTT. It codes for CASSPSKGSGYQPQHF.

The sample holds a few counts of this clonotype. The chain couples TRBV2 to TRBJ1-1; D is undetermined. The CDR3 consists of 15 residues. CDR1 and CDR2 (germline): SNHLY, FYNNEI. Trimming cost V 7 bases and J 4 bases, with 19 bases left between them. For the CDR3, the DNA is TGTGCCAGCACTGGAAATCCGTGGCTCCCCACTGAAGCTTTCTTT. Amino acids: CASTGNPWLPTEAFF.